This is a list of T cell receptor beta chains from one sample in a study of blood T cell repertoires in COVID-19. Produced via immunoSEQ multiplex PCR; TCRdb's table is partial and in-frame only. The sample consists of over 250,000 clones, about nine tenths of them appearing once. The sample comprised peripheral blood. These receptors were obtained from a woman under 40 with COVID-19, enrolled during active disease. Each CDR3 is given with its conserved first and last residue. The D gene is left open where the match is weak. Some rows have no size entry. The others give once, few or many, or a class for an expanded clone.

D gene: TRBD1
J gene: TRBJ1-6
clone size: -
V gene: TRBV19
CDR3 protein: CASSIEGATYNSPLHF
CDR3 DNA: TGTGCCAGTAGTATCGAGGGGGCGACATACAATTCACCCCTCCACTTT

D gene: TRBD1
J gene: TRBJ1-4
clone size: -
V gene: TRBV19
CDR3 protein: CASSIRDRGTLRDEKLFF
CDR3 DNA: TGTGCCAGTAGTATAAGGGACAGGGGAACTCTTCGGGATGAAAAACTGTTTTTT

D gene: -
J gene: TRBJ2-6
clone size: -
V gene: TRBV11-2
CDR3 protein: CASSPVTGANVLTF
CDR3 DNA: TGTGCCAGCAGCCCCGTAACTGGGGCCAACGTCCTGACTTTC

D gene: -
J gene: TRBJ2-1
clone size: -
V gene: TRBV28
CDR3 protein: CASSSIAGTYNEQFF
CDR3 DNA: TGTGCCAGCAGCTCGATCGCCGGGACCTACAATGAGCAGTTCTTC

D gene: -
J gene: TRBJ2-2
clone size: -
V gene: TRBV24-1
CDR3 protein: CATSDGGSGELFF
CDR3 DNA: TGTGCCACCAGTGACGGAGGTTCCGGGGAGCTGTTTTTT

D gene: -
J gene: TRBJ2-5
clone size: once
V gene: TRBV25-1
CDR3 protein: CASSELGGQPQETQYF
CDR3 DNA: TGTGCCAGCAGTGAATTAGGTGGGCAGCCCCAAGAGACCCAGTACTTC

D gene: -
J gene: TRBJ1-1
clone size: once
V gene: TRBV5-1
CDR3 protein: CASSSGQNTEAFF
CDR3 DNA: TGCGCCAGCAGCTCGGGACAGAACACTGAAGCTTTCTTT

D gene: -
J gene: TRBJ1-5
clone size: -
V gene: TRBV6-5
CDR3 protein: CASIRGSGNQPQHF
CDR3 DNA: TGTGCCAGCATAAGGGGCTCGGGCAATCAGCCCCAGCATTTT

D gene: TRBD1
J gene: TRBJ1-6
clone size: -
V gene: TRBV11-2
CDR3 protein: CASSPRGTGDSPLHF
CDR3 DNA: TGTGCCAGCAGCCCCAGGGGGACAGGGGACTCACCCCTCCACTTT

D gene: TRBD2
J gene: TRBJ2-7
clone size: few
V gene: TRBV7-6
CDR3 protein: CASSLVGGGSPYEQYF
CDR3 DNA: TGTGCCAGCAGCTTAGTTGGGGGGGGTAGTCCCTACGAGCAGTACTTC

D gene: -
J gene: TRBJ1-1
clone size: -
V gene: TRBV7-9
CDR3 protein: CASSFPSTEAFF
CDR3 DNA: TGTGCCAGCAGCTTCCCTTCCACTGAAGCTTTCTTT

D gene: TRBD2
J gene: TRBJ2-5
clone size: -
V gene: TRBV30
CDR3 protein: CAWRIQLAGRETQYF
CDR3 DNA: TGTGCCTGGAGGATTCAACTAGCGGGGCGAGAGACCCAGTACTTC

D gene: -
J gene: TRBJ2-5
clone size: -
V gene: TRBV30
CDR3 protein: CAWKVGGTETQYF
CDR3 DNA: TGTGCCTGGAAGGTAGGCGGGACGGAGACCCAGTACTTC

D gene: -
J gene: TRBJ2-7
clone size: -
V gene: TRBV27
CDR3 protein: CASSPTVGMRVSEQYF
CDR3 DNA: TGTGCCAGCAGTCCCACGGTCGGGATGAGGGTCTCCGAGCAGTACTTC

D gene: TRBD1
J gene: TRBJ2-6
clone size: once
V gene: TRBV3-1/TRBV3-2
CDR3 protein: CASSQARGLSGANVLTF
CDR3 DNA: TGTGCCAGCAGCCAGGCAAGGGGGCTGTCTGGGGCCAACGTCCTGACTTTC

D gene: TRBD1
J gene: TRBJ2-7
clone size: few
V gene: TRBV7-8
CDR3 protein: CASSPGGLSYEQYF
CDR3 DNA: TGTGCCAGCAGCCCAGGGGGCCTCTCCTACGAGCAGTACTTC

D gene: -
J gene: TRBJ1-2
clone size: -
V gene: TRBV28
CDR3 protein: CASSFGLGGYTF
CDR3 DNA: TGTGCCAGCAGTTTCGGACTGGGGGGCTACACCTTC

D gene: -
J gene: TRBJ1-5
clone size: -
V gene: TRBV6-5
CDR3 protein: CASSYGRGVNQPQHF
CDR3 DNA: TGTGCCAGCAGTTACGGGCGGGGAGTCAATCAGCCCCAGCATTTT

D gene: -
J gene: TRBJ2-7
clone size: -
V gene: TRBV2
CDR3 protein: CASSTGTFPYEQYF
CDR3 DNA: TGTGCCAGCAGTACCGGGACTTTCCCCTACGAGCAGTACTTC

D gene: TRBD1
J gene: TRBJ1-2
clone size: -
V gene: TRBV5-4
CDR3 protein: CASSKGQGVDYGYTF
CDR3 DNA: TGTGCCAGCAGCAAGGGACAGGGGGTGGACTATGGCTACACCTTC

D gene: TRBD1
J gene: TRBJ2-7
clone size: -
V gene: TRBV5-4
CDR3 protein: CASSLQGGHEQYF
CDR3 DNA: TGCGCCAGCAGCCTCCAAGGGGGCCACGAGCAGTACTTC

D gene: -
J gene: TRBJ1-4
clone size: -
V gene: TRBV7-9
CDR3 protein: CASSFGQTTTNEKLFF
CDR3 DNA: TGTGCCAGCAGCTTCGGACAGACCACTACTAATGAAAAACTGTTTTTT

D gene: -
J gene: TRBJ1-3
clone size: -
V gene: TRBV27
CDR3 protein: CASMRSGGLTGNTIYF
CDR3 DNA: TGTGCCAGCATGAGATCCGGAGGTCTAACTGGAAACACCATATATTTT

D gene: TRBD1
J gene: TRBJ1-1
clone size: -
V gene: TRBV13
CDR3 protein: CASSWGTANTEAFF
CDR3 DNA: TGTGCCAGCAGCTGGGGGACAGCGAACACTGAAGCTTTCTTT

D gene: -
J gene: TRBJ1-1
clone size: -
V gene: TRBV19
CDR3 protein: CASSIRVNTEAFF
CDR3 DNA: TGTGCCAGTAGTATCAGGGTTAACACTGAAGCTTTCTTT

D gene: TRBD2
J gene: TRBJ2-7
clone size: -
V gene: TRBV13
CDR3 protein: CASSLEGVAGGLREQYF
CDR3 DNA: TGTGCCAGCAGCTTAGAGGGCGTAGCGGGAGGGCTTAGGGAGCAGTACTTC

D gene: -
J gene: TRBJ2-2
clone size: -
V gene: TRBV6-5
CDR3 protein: CASSYRANPPGELFF
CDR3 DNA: TGTGCCAGCAGTTACAGAGCGAACCCCCCCGGGGAGCTGTTTTTT

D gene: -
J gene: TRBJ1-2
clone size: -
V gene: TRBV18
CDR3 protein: CASSPGAGSDGYTF
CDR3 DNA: TGTGCCAGCTCACCAGGGGCGGGGTCGGACGGCTACACCTTC

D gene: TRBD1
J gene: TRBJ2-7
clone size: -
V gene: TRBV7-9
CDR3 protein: CASRGQSSYEQYF
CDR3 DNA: TGTGCCAGCAGGGGACAGAGCTCCTACGAGCAGTACTTC

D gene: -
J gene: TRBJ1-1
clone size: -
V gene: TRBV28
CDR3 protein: CASTQRQITEAFF
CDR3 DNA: TGTGCCAGCACCCAAAGACAGATCACTGAAGCTTTCTTT

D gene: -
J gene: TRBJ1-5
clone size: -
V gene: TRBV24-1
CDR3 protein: CATSQSDYQPQHF
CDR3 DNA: TGTGCCACCAGTCAGTCAGACTATCAGCCCCAGCATTTT

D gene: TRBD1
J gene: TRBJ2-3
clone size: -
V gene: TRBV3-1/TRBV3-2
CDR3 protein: CASSGQGALPDTQYF
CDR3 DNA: TGTGCCAGCAGTGGACAGGGGGCGCTTCCAGATACGCAGTATTTT

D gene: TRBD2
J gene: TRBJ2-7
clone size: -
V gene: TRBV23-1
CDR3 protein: CASSSRTNPLWVAGALELYEQYF
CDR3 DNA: TGCGCCAGCAGTTCCCGGACAAATCCCCTTTGGGTAGCGGGGGCGCTTGAGCTCTACGAGCAGTACTTC

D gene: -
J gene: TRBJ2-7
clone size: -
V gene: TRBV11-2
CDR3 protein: CASSHPVYEQYF
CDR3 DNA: TGTGCCAGCAGCCATCCGGTCTACGAGCAGTACTTC

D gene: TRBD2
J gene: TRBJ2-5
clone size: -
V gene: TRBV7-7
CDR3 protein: CASSYGLGASGETQYF
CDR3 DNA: TGTGCCAGCAGCTATGGGTTAGGGGCTAGCGGGGAGACCCAGTACTTC

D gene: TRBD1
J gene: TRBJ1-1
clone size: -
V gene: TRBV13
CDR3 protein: CASSPGQVNTEAFF
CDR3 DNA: TGTGCCAGCAGCCCGGGACAGGTTAACACTGAAGCTTTCTTT

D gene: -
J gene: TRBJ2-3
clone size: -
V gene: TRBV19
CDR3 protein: CASSIGLGRTDTQYF
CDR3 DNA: TGTGCCAGTAGTATAGGACTCGGCCGCACAGATACGCAGTATTTT

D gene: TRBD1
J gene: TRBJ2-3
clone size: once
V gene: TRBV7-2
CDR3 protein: CASSLVRFRPGGDTQYF
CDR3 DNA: TGTGCCAGCAGCTTAGTTAGATTTCGTCCAGGGGGAGATACGCAGTATTTT

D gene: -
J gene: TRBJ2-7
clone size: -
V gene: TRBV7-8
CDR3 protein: CASSPLVGDGYEQYF
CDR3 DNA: TGTGCCAGCAGCCCCCTTGTAGGGGATGGTTACGAGCAGTACTTC

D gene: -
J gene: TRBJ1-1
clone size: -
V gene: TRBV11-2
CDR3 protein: CASSLVPDTEAFF
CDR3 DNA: TGTGCCAGCAGCTTAGTTCCAGACACTGAAGCTTTCTTT

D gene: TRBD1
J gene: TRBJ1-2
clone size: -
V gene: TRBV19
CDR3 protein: CASSMPGQGEVYGYTF
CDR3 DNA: TGTGCCAGTAGTATGCCGGGACAGGGTGAGGTCTATGGCTACACCTTC

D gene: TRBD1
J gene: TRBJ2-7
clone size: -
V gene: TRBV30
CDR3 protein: CAWTGRDRSLF
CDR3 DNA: TGTGCCTGGACCGGACGGGACAGGTCACTATTC

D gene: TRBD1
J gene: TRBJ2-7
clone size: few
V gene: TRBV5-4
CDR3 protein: CASSQTGGTYEQYF
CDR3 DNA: TGTGCCAGCAGCCAGACAGGGGGCACCTACGAGCAGTACTTC

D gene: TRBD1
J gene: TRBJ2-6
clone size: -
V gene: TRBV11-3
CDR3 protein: CASSLTGDGANVLTF
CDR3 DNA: TGTGCCAGCAGCTTGACAGGGGACGGGGCCAACGTCCTGACTTTC

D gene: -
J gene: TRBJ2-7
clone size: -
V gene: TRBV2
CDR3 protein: CASTSGGPYEQYF
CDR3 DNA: TGTGCCAGCACGTCTGGCGGCCCCTACGAGCAGTACTTC

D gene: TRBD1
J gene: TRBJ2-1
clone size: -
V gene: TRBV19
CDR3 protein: CASTLRTGAYNEQFF
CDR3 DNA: TGTGCCAGTACCCTACGGACAGGGGCCTACAATGAGCAGTTCTTC

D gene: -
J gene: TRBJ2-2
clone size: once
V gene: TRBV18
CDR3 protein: CASSPETSTGELFF
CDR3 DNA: TGTGCCAGCTCACCGGAGACCTCCACCGGGGAGCTGTTTTTT

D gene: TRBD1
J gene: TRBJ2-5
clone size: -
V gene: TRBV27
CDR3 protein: CASSPQGMVETQYF
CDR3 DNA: TGTGCCAGCAGTCCACAGGGGATGGTGGAGACCCAGTACTTC